This TCR beta chain was observed in a study of blood T cell repertoires in COVID-19. The overall study: There were acute and convalescent COVID-19 samples, and they came from the United States, Italy and Spain. Nucleic acid was either cDNA or gDNA, and it came from T cells, B-cell-depleted T cells, or PBMCs.

The V end was cut by 0 bases, the J end by 1 base, with 13 bases between. The germline CDR1 and CDR2 sequences are SGHRS and YFSETQ. The CDR3 has 16 amino acids. Profiled with immunoSEQ multiplex PCR; TCRdb holds only in-frame clones, not every one. The table includes about 63,000 clones, around 84% detected once. V gene TRBV5-1 combines with J gene TRBJ1-1; D is uncertain. The sequenced sample consisted of peripheral blood. The TCR comes from a human donor in a cohort sampled during active COVID-19. The CDR3 region has the DNA TGCGCCAGCAGCTTGGGGCCAGAACTACGGAACACTGAAGCTTTCTTT. It yields the protein CASSLGPELRNTEAFF.